This TCR beta chain is drawn from a study of T cells in Graves' hyperthyroidism and ophthalmopathy. The CDR3 length is 13 residues. Trimming shortened V by 4 bases and J by 4 bases, and 12 bases separated the two germline ends. Looked up from germline, CDR1 is SGHRS and CDR2 is YFSETQ. It was RNA transcripts that yielded the amplified TCR beta CDR3 regions. HTBI primers were the set used in a first-round RT-PCR of the TCR CDR3. In TCRdb, the multiplex PCR reads were re-called with MiXCR into one record per CDR3 protein. Of about 610,000 distinct CDR3 sequences in the sample, over 12% were seen once. This clonotype was recorded many times.

The rearrangement uses TRBV5-1 and TRBJ2-7; perhaps D is TRBD1 or TRBD2 (5 bases each). The sample taken for sequencing was blood. The clonotype originates from a woman aged 40 to 50 with Graves' ophthalmopathy. In nucleotides, the CDR3 is TGCGCCAGCAGCCCCCGAGGGGAATACGAGCAGTACTTC. Residues: CASSPRGEYEQYF.